A single sample gave rise to the 26 T cell receptor beta chains below, sequenced in a study of graft-versus-host responses after intestinal transplantation. TCRdb's table, derived via immunoSEQ multiplex PCR, lists solely in-frame clones and lacks some. The table includes under 20,000 clones, roughly 94% detected once. The input for sequencing was PBMCs, taken 23 days after intestinal transplant. All receptors derive from a human patient who received an intestinal transplant, so some T cells may come from the graft donor.

V and J are TRBV7-9 and TRBJ2-7, with unresolved D. The CDR3 spans 14 residues. The germline V and J ends were trimmed by 3 bases and 3 bases, with 12 bases remaining between them. The germline V gene has CDR1 SEHNR and CDR2 FQNEAQ (reference sequence). The CDR3 DNA is TGTGCCAGCAGCTTGGACGGCTACCTCTACGAGCAGTACTTC. This codes for CASSLDGYLYEQYF.

The genes are TRBV6-6 and TRBJ2-3; the D is unclear. In germline, CDR1 is MNHNY, CDR2 SVGAGI (reference sequence). V lost 8 bases and J 0 bases, leaving 9 bases between the germline ends. This CDR3 spans 13 amino acids. CDR3 sequence (DNA): TGTGCCAGCGGAAGATCTAGCACAGATACGCAGTATTTT. Its translation: CASGRSSTDTQYF.

The rearrangement links TRBV28 to TRBJ2-5, with 8 bases lining up with TRBD2. Germline loops: CDR1 MDHEN, CDR2 SYDVKM. The CDR3 covers 16 residues. Trimming cost V 3 bases and J 5 bases; bases outside gene matches: 11. In nucleotides, the CDR3 is TGTGCCAGCAGTTTGGATCCTAGCGGGTGGGGGGAGACCCAGTACTTC. It specifies CASSLDPSGWGETQYF.

The chain employs TRBV5-1 and TRBJ2-1; the match to TRBD2 covers 10 bases. Trimming removed 1 base from V and 9 bases from J; junction bases left unmatched: 28. Germline V gene data show CDR1 as SGHRS and CDR2 as YFSETQ. The CDR3 extends over 22 amino acids. The CDR3 DNA reads as TGCGCCAGCAGCTTGACCCAATTCGACAGGCTAGCGGGAGAAGTGGTACTAGGTGAGCAGTTCTTC. Encoded protein: CASSLTQFDRLAGEVVLGEQFF.

The CDR3 reads CASSFSWRERYEQYF. For the CDR3, the DNA is TGTGCCAGCAGCTTCTCCTGGCGGGAGCGCTACGAGCAGTACTTC. This sequence joins TRBV7-6 and TRBJ2-7; TRBD2 agrees at 7 bases. J gave up 3 bases and V 3 bases, and 8 bases lay outside the gene matches. The germline gives CDR1 SGHVS, CDR2 FNYEAQ. There are 15 residues in the CDR3.

The chain couples TRBV2 to TRBJ2-5; weak D call: TRBD2 (6 bases). CDR1 SNHLY and CDR2 FYNNEI come from the germline V gene. The CDR3 extends over 16 amino acids. V lost 2 bases and J lost 2, with 15 bases in between. CDR3 nucleotide sequence: TGTGCCAGCAGTGAACCGGGACTTCTGAAGCAAGAGACCCAGTACTTC. Its protein product is CASSEPGLLKQETQYF. Drawing the rest from reference TRBV2 and TRBJ2-5, the complete variable domain is EPEVTQTPSHQVTQMGQEVILRCVPISNHLYFYWYRQILGQKVEFLVSFYNNEISEKSEIFDDQFSVERPDGSNFTLKIRSTKLEDSAMYFCASSEPGLLKQETQYFGPGTRLLVL.

The chain is built from TRBV9 and TRBJ2-6, with a tentative D call TRBD1 (6 bases). CDR1 and CDR2 (germline): SGDLS, YYNGEE. This CDR3 is 16 amino acids long. Trimming left V 0 bases short and J 0 bases short, with 7 bases between. The DNA of the CDR3 is TGTGCCAGCAGCGTAGACAGGGTCTCTGGGGCCAACGTCCTGACTTTC. It codes for CASSVDRVSGANVLTF.

The gene calls are TRBV5-1 and TRBJ1-3; D is perhaps TRBD1 (5 bases). V dropped 4 bases and J dropped 0 bases, with 20 bases sitting between them. There are 18 residues in the CDR3. Looked up from germline, CDR1 is SGHRS and CDR2 is YFSETQ. The CDR3 protein is CASSQNRIGEHSGNTIYF. CDR3 DNA sequence: TGCGCCAGCAGCCAAAACAGGATCGGGGAACACTCTGGAAACACCATATATTTT.

This chain uses TRBV9 with TRBJ1-2; 8 bases map to TRBD1. CDR3 length: 16 residues. V trimming: 3 bases; J trimming: 7 bases; junction bases outside the gene matches: 14. Germline V gene lookup returns CDR1 SGDLS and CDR2 YYNGEE. The CDR3 coding sequence is TGTGCCAGCAGCGCCTGGACAGGGCCCGATTGGGGTGGCTACACCTTC. Its translation is CASSAWTGPDWGGYTF.

CDR3 bases: TGTGCCAGCATCCTAGCGGGAGGGCCCTCCTACAATGAGCAGTTCTTC. Its protein product is CASILAGGPSYNEQFF. The chain couples TRBV27 to TRBJ2-1, with 12 bases fitting TRBD2. Germline trimming cut 7 bases from V and 0 bases from J; bases unmatched to any gene: 4. The V gene's germline CDR1 is MNHEY and CDR2 SMNVEV (reference sequence). The CDR3 has 16 residues.

CDR3 protein: CASSRHYTGELFF. The CDR3 DNA is TGTGCCAGCAGCCGTCACTACACCGGGGAGCTGTTTTTT. This sequence joins TRBV27 and TRBJ2-2; D gene unclear. Trimming removed 6 bases from V and 3 bases from J, with 8 bases in between. The CDR3 length is 13 residues. Per the germline V gene, CDR1 is MNHEY and CDR2 is SMNVEV (reference sequence).

The J gene is TRBJ1-6, the V gene TRBV19, with 9 nucleotides matching TRBD1. Germline-derived CDR1 and CDR2 are LNHDA and SQIVND (reference sequence). The CDR3 length is 15 residues. With 3 bases clipped from V and 8 bases from J, the junction kept 5 bases outside the gene matches. DNA for the CDR3: TGTGCCAGTAGTATCGGGACAGGGAAGGATTCACCCCTCCACTTT. Translating it yields CASSIGTGKDSPLHF. The variable domain in full, completed from reference TRBV19 and TRBJ1-6, reads DGGITQSPKYLFRKEGQNVTLSCEQNLNHDAMYWYRQDPGQGLRLIYYSQIVNDFQKGDIAEGYSVSREKKESFPLTVTSAQKNPTAFYLCASSIGTGKDSPLHFGNGTRLTVT.

CDR3 nucleotides: TGTGCCAGCAGTTTGGTAAGCGAGCAGTACTTC. The encoded protein is CASSLVSEQYF. J is TRBJ2-7 and V is TRBV28; unclear D gene. Trimming stripped 3 bases from V and 6 bases from J, with 6 bases between. CDR1 is MDHEN and CDR2 is SYDVKM in the germline V gene. The CDR3 is 11 residues long.

This chain connects TRBV10-2 to TRBJ1-1; D ambiguous. V lost 5 bases to trimming and J lost 3 bases, with 34 bases between them. CDR3 length: 21 residues. Germline V lookup: CDR1 WSHSY, CDR2 SAAADI. The CDR3 DNA is TGCGCCAGCAGTTCCCGTCTCCTCTCCTTGAAGCAGGTTAGTGGGGACACTGAAGCTTTCTTT. It is translated as CASSSRLLSLKQVSGDTEAFF.

For the CDR3, the DNA is TGTGCCAGCAGCTCTTGGGACAGCTTCCTGTCCTATGGCTACACCTTC. It is translated as CASSSWDSFLSYGYTF. The V gene is TRBV5-6, the J gene TRBJ1-2, with 7 bases fitting TRBD1. The CDR3 contains 16 residues. CDR1 and CDR2 (germline): SGHDT, YYEEEE. Trimming cost V 3 bases and J 4 bases; bases outside gene matches: 12.

The chain combines TRBV27 with TRBJ2-1; 12 nucleotides match TRBD1. V lost 6 bases, J lost 9 bases, and 9 bases stayed unmatched. CDR1 and CDR2 (germline): MNHEY, SMNVEV (reference sequence). The CDR3 spans 15 residues. The CDR3 DNA sequence: TGTGCCAGCAGCCCCGGGACAGGGGGCGCTTTTGAGCAGTTCTTC. Encoded protein: CASSPGTGGAFEQFF.

The chain recombines TRBV27 with TRBJ2-7; maybe TRBD1 (6 bases). This CDR3 contains 11 residues. Trimming took 8 bases from V and 2 from J, leaving 7 bases between them. CDR1 MNHEY and CDR2 SMNVEV come from the germline V gene (reference sequence). The chain's CDR3 is CASWTAYEQYF. DNA of the CDR3: TGTGCCAGCTGGACAGCCTACGAGCAGTACTTC.

The chain combines TRBV7-3 with TRBJ2-7; 8 bases are shared with TRBD1. Germline lookup yields CDR1 SGHTA and CDR2 FQGTGA. The CDR3 loop spans 15 amino acids. V shed 3 bases and J 2 bases; nucleotides not matched to a gene: 6. The CDR3 is CASSLSAGGTYEQYF. DNA of the CDR3: TGTGCCAGCAGCTTGTCCGCAGGGGGCACCTACGAGCAGTACTTC.

The genes are TRBV10-3 and TRBJ2-3, with 7 bases lining up with TRBD1. V shed 8 bases and J 4 bases; nucleotides not matched to a gene: 6. The CDR3 loop spans 13 amino acids. Germline V gene data show CDR1 as ENHRY and CDR2 as SYGVKD. This chain's CDR3 is CAIQTGLADTQYF. CDR3 coding DNA: TGTGCCATCCAGACAGGGCTCGCAGATACGCAGTATTTT.

The J gene is TRBJ1-2, the V gene TRBV4-1; D unclear. The V and J ends lost 4 bases and 0 bases respectively, with 12 bases between them. The CDR3 consists of 15 residues. From germline, CDR1 is MGHRA and CDR2 YSYEKL. The DNA for the CDR3 is TGCGCCAGCAGCCTCCGACACGCAGCTAACTATGGCTACACCTTC. This sequence encodes CASSLRHAANYGYTF.

The chain uses TRBV7-9 and TRBJ2-1; 10 nucleotides agree with TRBD2. This CDR3 comprises 17 residues. The V segment lost 3 bases and the J segment 8 bases; nucleotides outside the gene matches: 13. Germline V gene data show CDR1 as SEHNR and CDR2 as FQNEAQ (reference sequence). The CDR3, as DNA: TGTGCCAGCAGCTTCGTATCCCCTAGCGGGAGAGGTGATGAGCAGTTCTTC. Translation: CASSFVSPSGRGDEQFF.

The rearrangement uses TRBV10-3 and TRBJ2-1, with 8 bases matching TRBD2. CDR3 length: 14 amino acids. V lost 7 bases, J lost 6 bases, and 8 bases stayed unmatched. The germline CDR1 and CDR2 sequences are ENHRY and SYGVKD. CDR3 in amino acids: CAIKELAGLNEQFF. The CDR3 nucleotides read TGTGCCATCAAGGAGCTAGCGGGCCTCAATGAGCAGTTCTTC.

V is TRBV27 and J is TRBJ2-1; no clear D gene. The CDR3 contains 13 residues. Germline V gives CDR1 MNHEY, CDR2 SMNVEV (reference sequence). Trimming took 3 bases from V and 6 from J, leaving 9 bases between them. CDR3 nucleotide sequence: TGTGCCAGCAGTTTGTCAGAGCTCAATGAGCAGTTCTTC. This codes for CASSLSELNEQFF.

The V call is TRBV2, the J call TRBJ2-1, with D tentatively TRBD1 (6 bases). The germline V gene has CDR1 SNHLY and CDR2 FYNNEI. The length of the CDR3 is 15 residues. The V end lost 5 bases, the J end lost 0 bases, and 11 bases lay between the germline ends. CDR3 nucleotides: TGTGCCAGCAGTCTTGAACAGGGCTCCTACAATGAGCAGTTCTTC. This translates into CASSLEQGSYNEQFF.

V and J are TRBV6-9 and TRBJ1-4, with a tentative D call TRBD1 (6 bases). The CDR3 has 13 residues. In germline, CDR1 is MNHGY, CDR2 SVAAGI. V gave up 6 bases and J gave up 8 bases, with 13 bases separating them. CDR3 DNA sequence: TGTGCCAGCAGAGAACAGGGAGGCGAAAAACTGTTTTTT. Its translation: CASREQGGEKLFF.

This rearrangement joins TRBV6-5 to TRBJ2-7; possible D gene TRBD2, 5 bases. Trimming removed 4 bases at V and 2 bases at J, with 15 bases between. Germline CDR1 and CDR2: MNHEY and SVGAGI. This CDR3 is built from 15 residues. CDR3 sequence reads: CASSSSPDYTYEQYF. Written as DNA, the CDR3 is TGTGCCAGCAGTTCCTCTCCAGACTACACCTACGAGCAGTACTTC.